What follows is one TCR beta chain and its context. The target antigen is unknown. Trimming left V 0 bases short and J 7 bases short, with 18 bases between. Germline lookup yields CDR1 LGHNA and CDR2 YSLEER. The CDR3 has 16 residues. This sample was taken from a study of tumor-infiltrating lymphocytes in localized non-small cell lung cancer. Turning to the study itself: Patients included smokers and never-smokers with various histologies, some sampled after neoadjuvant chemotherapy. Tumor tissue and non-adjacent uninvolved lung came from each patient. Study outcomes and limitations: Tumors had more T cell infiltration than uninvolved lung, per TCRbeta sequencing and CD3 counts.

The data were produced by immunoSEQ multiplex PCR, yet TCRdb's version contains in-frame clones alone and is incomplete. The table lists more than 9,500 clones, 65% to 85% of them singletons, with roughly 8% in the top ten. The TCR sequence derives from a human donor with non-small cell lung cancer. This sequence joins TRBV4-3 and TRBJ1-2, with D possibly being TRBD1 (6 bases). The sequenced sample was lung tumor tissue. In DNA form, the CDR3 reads TGCGCCAGCAGCCAAGAGGGGGTAGGGGGTTCGGGTGGCTACACCTTC. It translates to CASSQEGVGGSGGYTF.